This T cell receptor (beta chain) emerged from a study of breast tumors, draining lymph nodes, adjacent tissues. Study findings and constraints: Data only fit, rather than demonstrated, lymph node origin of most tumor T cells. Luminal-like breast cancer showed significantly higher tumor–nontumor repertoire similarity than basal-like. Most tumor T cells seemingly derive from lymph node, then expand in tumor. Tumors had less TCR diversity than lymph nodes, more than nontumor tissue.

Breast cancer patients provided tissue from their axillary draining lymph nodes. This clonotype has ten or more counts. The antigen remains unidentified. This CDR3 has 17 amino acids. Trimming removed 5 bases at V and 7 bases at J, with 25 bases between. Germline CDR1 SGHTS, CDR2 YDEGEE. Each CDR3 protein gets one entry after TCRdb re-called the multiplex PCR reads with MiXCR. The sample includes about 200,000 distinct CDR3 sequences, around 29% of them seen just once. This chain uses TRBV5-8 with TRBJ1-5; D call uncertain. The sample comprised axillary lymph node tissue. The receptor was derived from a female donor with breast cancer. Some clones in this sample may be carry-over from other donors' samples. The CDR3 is CASSLQRVVGLGQPQHF. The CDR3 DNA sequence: TGTGCCAGCAGTCTGCAGCGGGTTGTAGGGCTTGGGCAGCCCCAGCATTTT.